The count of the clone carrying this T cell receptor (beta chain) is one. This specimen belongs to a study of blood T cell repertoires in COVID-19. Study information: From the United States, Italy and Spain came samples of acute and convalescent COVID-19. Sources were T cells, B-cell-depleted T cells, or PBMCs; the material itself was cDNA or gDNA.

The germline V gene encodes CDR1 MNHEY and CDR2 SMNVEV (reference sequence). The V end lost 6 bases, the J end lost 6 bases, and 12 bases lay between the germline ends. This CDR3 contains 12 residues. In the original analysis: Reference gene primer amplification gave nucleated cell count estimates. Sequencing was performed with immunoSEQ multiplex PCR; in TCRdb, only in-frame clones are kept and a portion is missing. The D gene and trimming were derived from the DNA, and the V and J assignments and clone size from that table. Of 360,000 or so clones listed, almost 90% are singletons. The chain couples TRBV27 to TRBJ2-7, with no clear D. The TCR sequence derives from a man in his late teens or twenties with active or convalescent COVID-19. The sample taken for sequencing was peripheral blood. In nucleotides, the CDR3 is TGTGCCAGCAGCCCATCAAACACCGAGCAGTACTTC. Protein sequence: CASSPSNTEQYF.